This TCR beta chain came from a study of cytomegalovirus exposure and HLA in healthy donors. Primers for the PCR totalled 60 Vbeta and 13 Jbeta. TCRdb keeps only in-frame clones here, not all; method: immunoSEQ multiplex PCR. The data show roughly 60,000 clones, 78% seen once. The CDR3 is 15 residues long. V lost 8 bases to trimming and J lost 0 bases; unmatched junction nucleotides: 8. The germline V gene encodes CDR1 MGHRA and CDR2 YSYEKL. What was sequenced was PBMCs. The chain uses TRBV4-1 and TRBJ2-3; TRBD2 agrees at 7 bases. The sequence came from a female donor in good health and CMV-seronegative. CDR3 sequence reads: CASGASGTSTDTQYF. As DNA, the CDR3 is TGCGCCAGCGGGGCTAGCGGCACTAGCACAGATACGCAGTATTTT.